Listed here is a single TCR beta chain. The source of the sample is a study of blood T cell repertoires in COVID-19. Trimming at V came to 8 bases and at J to 4 bases, leaving 11 bases not matched to a gene. The CDR3 is 14 amino acids. The germline CDR1 and CDR2 sequences are KGHSH and LQKENI. Measured with immunoSEQ multiplex PCR; TCRdb has only the in-frame clones, and not every one. The sample lists about 220,000 clones, about four fifths seen once, with approximately 1.3% in the top ten. The rearrangement uses TRBV18 and TRBJ2-7, with TRBD2 identical over 7 bases. The clonotype was recovered from a woman aged 40 to 49 with acute COVID-19. The sequencing sample was made of PBMCs or T cells enriched from blood (not recorded which). The CDR3 sequence is CASRPGASGYEQYF. The CDR3 DNA reads as TGTGCCAGCCGACCCGGGGCTAGCGGTTACGAGCAGTACTTC.